This paragraph covers one TCR beta chain sequence. Its antigen is still unknown. The sample belongs to a study of Graves' ophthalmopathy and Graves' hyperthyroidism. General study points: Blood also held most thyroid clonotypes expanded above 0.001 frequency.

Under 3 months in duration, the ophthalmopathy in affected donors had moderate-to-severe activity, CAS ≥3 and NOSPECS ≥4. The source of the PBMCs was 8.5 to 10 ml of fresh peripheral blood. V lost 5 bases, J lost 4 bases, and 5 bases stayed unmatched. The CDR3 sequence is 15 residues long. CDR1 and CDR2 (germline): SGHTA, FQGNSA. RNA transcripts provided the template for amplifying TCR beta CDR3 regions. First-round RT-PCR employed HTBI primers, with a second-round multiplex PCR after it. MiXCR, run by TCRdb on the multiplex PCR reads, gives a single entry per CDR3 protein. The table shows about 640,000 distinct CDR3 sequences, with roughly 41% occurring only once.

Input material: peripheral blood. This TCR came from an adult man with Graves' ophthalmopathy. The chain employs TRBV7-2 and TRBJ2-5; 12 bases match TRBD2. The DNA of the CDR3 is TGTGCCAGCAGCCAAGGACTAGCGGGAAGAGAGACCCAGTACTTC. Translated, it gives CASSQGLAGRETQYF.